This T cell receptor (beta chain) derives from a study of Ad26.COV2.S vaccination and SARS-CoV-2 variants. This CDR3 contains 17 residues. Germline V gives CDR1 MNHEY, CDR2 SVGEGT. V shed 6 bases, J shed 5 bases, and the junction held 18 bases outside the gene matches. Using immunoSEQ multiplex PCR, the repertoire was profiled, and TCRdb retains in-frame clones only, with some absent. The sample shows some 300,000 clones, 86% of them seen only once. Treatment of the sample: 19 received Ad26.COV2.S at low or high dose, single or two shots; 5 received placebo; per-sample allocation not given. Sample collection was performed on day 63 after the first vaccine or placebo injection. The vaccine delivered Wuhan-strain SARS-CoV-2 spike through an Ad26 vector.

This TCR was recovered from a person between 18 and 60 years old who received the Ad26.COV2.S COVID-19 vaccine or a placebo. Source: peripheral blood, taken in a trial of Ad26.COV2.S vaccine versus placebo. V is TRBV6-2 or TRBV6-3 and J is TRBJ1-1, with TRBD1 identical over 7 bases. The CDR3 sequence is CASSRTPLTGSGTEAFF. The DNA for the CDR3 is TGTGCCAGCAGCCGAACCCCTCTGACAGGGTCGGGGACTGAAGCTTTCTTT.